Each of the 29 T cell receptor beta chains below was sequenced from the same sample in a study of T cell responses to AZD1222 COVID-19 vaccine. Profiled with immunoSEQ multiplex PCR; TCRdb holds only in-frame clones, not every one. The sample records roughly 180,000 clones, 80% to 95% being singletons. The sequencing here drew on peripheral blood, taken 28 days after the second AZD1222 dose. The origin of the receptors is an adult who received the AZD1222 COVID-19 vaccine.

This chain joins TRBV28 and TRBJ2-1; D is perhaps TRBD2 (6 bases). The CDR3 is 14 residues long. CDR1 MDHEN and CDR2 SYDVKM come from the germline V gene. V was cut by 11 bases and J by 8 bases, with 22 bases left in between. Here the CDR3 reads CASGVGGSLDEQFF. As DNA, the CDR3 is TGTGCCTCCGGGGTTGGGGGGAGTCTGGATGAGCAGTTCTTC.

This chain connects TRBV5-8 to TRBJ2-2; 7 bases are shared with TRBD2. Trimming removed 2 bases from V and 2 bases from J; junction bases left unmatched: 3. Germline-derived CDR1 and CDR2 are SGHTS and YDEGEE. There are 15 residues in the CDR3. CDR3 sequence: CASSFGTKNTGELFF. In DNA form, the CDR3 reads TGTGCCAGCAGCTTCGGGACTAAAAACACCGGGGAGCTGTTTTTT. The full variable domain, its missing parts supplied by reference TRBV5-8 and TRBJ2-2, is EAGVTQSPTHLIKTRGQQATLRCSPISGHTSVYWYQQALGLGLQFLLWYDEGEERNRGNFPPRFSGRQFPNYSSELNVNALELEDSALYLCASSFGTKNTGELFFGEGSRLTVL.

For the CDR3, the DNA is TGTGCCAGCAGCTTTGGGGCGACAGCCTTCTCCTACGAGCAGTACTTC. Amino acids: CASSFGATAFSYEQYF. The chain combines TRBV7-2 with TRBJ2-7, with a possible D match to TRBD1 (5 bases). The CDR3 sequence is 16 residues long. Looked up from germline, CDR1 is SGHTA and CDR2 is FQGNSA. V lost 3 bases to trimming and J lost 0 bases, with 15 bases between them.

The CDR3 DNA reads TGTGCCAGCAGCTTAGAGATGGGATACGAGCAGTACTTC. This codes for CASSLEMGYEQYF. The chain has TRBV7-8 and TRBJ2-7; D gene unclear. The ends were cut back, 1 base at V and 4 bases at J, with 8 bases in the middle. CDR3 length equals 13 residues. The germline V gene encodes CDR1 SGHVS and CDR2 FQNEAQ.

The chain couples TRBV18 to TRBJ2-1; maybe TRBD2 (5 bases). CDR3 size: 13 residues. Germline CDR1 is KGHSH and CDR2 is LQKENI. V was shortened by 4 bases and J by 7 bases, with 11 bases between the two germline ends. In DNA, the CDR3 is TGTGCCAGCTCACTATCCTCGGGGAATGAGCAGTTCTTC. It yields the protein CASSLSSGNEQFF.

The genes are TRBV5-1 and TRBJ2-5; no clear D. CDR1 is SGHRS and CDR2 is YFSETQ in the germline V gene. This CDR3 region has 14 residues. Trimming took 4 bases from V and 5 from J, leaving 15 bases between them. DNA of the CDR3: TGCGCCAGCAGCCGATGGGCTACCGGGGAGACCCAGTACTTC. This codes for CASSRWATGETQYF.

The chain couples TRBV24-1 to TRBJ2-2; D remains unclear. Germline CDR1 and CDR2: KGHDR and SFDVKD. V gave up 8 bases and J gave up 3 bases, with 12 bases separating them. The CDR3 covers 14 residues. The CDR3 DNA reads TGTGCCACCAAGCCGGACGAGTACACCGGGGAGCTGTTTTTT. The encoded protein is CATKPDEYTGELFF.

V and J are TRBV4-2 and TRBJ1-1, with D possibly matching TRBD1 (5 bases). Germline V lookup: CDR1 LGHNA, CDR2 YNFKEQ. V lost 4 bases to trimming and J lost 1 base, with 13 bases between them. This CDR3 region has 15 residues. The DNA for the CDR3 is TGTGCCAGCAGCCGTGATCCTCAGGGGAACACTGAAGCTTTCTTT. This sequence encodes CASSRDPQGNTEAFF.

In this sample, this clone turned up once. DNA of the CDR3: TGTGCCATCAAGGGACTAGCCCAAGAGACCCAGTACTTC. Translated: CAIKGLAQETQYF. The chain is built from TRBV10-3 and TRBJ2-5, with 9 bases identical to TRBD2. V was pared by 7 bases and J by 1 base, with 1 base of the junction left unmatched. This CDR3 has 13 residues. CDR1 and CDR2 from the germline V gene are ENHRY and SYGVKD.

V gene TRBV30 combines with J gene TRBJ1-2; D perhaps matches TRBD1 (5 bases). Deletions cut 4 bases from V and 0 bases from J, with 6 bases between. The CDR3 loop spans 12 amino acids. Germline values: CDR1 GTSNPN, CDR2 SVGIG (reference sequence). CDR3 protein: CAWTTANYGYTF. DNA of the CDR3: TGTGCCTGGACGACAGCTAACTATGGCTACACCTTC.

V is TRBV7-2 and J is TRBJ2-7; 9 nucleotides match TRBD2. CDR1 is SGHTA, CDR2 FQGNSA, per germline. Unmatched junction bases numbered 6, after V lost 0 bases and J lost 6 bases. This CDR3 comprises 15 residues. The CDR3 region is CASSLASGRGGEQYF. CDR3 nucleotide sequence: TGTGCCAGCAGCTTAGCTAGCGGGAGAGGGGGCGAGCAGTACTTC.

This chain joins TRBV30 and TRBJ2-7; the match to TRBD2 covers 8 bases. This CDR3 comprises 13 residues. Germline V gene data show CDR1 as GTSNPN and CDR2 as SVGIG (reference sequence). V lost 8 bases and J lost 9; bases outside the gene matches: 15. The DNA for the CDR3 is TGTGCCGGTACTAGCGGCAGAAGTTGGGCGCAGTACTTC. Translation: CAGTSGRSWAQYF.

The CDR3 loop is CASSIGDRNTEAFF. The CDR3 DNA sequence: TGTGCCAGTAGTATAGGGGACAGGAACACTGAAGCTTTCTTT. V is TRBV19 and J is TRBJ1-1; 7 positions match TRBD1. The CDR3 contains 14 residues. V was pared by 1 base and J by 1 base, with 0 bases of the junction left unmatched. Germline CDR1 LNHDA, CDR2 SQIVND (reference sequence).

This rearrangement joins TRBV2 to TRBJ2-1; 9 bases are a match to TRBD2. This CDR3 contains 15 residues. The V gene's germline CDR1 is SNHLY and CDR2 FYNNEI. V dropped 6 bases and J dropped 8; count of bases not matched to a gene: 11. CDR3 in DNA: TGTGCCAGCAGCAGCTTAGCGGGAGAGAAATATGAGCAGTTCTTC. Residues: CASSSLAGEKYEQFF.

This chain links TRBV27 with TRBJ2-1, with D possibly called TRBD1 or TRBD2 (5 bases each). The ends were cut back, 4 bases at V and 4 bases at J, with 17 bases in the middle. Germline V gene sequence: CDR1 MNHEY, CDR2 SMNVEV (reference sequence). The CDR3 is 16 residues long. CDR3 nucleotides: TGTGCCAGCAGTTCCCGGATCGGGGCTTTTTACAATGAGCAGTTCTTC. It specifies CASSSRIGAFYNEQFF.

The chain is built from TRBV28 and TRBJ2-7, with a possible D match to TRBD1 (6 bases). The ends were cut back, 6 bases at V and 1 base at J, with 13 bases in the middle. The CDR3 contains 14 residues. Germline loops: CDR1 MDHEN, CDR2 SYDVKM. CDR3 amino acids: CASRGGGSSYEQYF. Here the CDR3 DNA reads TGTGCCAGCAGAGGTGGGGGCAGTTCCTACGAGCAGTACTTC. Complete variable domain (other parts from reference TRBV28 and TRBJ2-7): DVKVTQSSRYLVKRTGEKVFLECVQDMDHENMFWYRQDPGLGLRLIYFSYDVKMKEKGDIPEGYSVSREKKERFSLILESASTNQTSMYLCASRGGGSSYEQYFGPGTRLTVT.

The chain is built from TRBV28 and TRBJ2-5; no firm D call. The germline V gene encodes CDR1 MDHEN and CDR2 SYDVKM. This CDR3 has 14 amino acids. The V end lost 3 bases, the J end lost 10 bases, and 18 bases lay between the germline ends. Here the CDR3 DNA reads TGTGCCAGCAGTTTGGCGTCTAGTGTAGGTTTCCAGTACTTC. Its protein product is CASSLASSVGFQYF.

Worth noting for this clone: The junction and the germline gene differ at one end; a read error may be behind it. The chain employs TRBV3-1 (or the pseudogene TRBV3-2) and TRBJ2-5; 8 bases map to TRBD1. Germline V lookup: CDR1 LGHDT, CDR2 YNNKEL (reference sequence). The length of the CDR3 is 14 residues. The CDR3 nucleotides are TGTGCCAGCAGCCCCGGGACAGGCCTAGAGGCCCAGTACTTC. Translated, it gives CASSPGTGLEAQYF.

J is TRBJ1-4 and V is TRBV14; 7 bases are shared with TRBD1. Per the germline V gene, CDR1 is SGHDN and CDR2 is FVKESK. Unmatched junction bases numbered 10, after V lost 1 base and J lost 8 bases. The CDR3 is made up of 16 amino acids. CDR3 amino acids: CASSQVRQGTDEKLFF. For the CDR3, the DNA is TGTGCCAGCAGCCAAGTTAGACAGGGTACGGACGAAAAACTGTTTTTT. Combining the CDR3 with reference TRBV14 and TRBJ1-4 gives the whole variable domain EAGVTQFPSHSVIEKGQTVTLRCDPISGHDNLYWYRRVMGKEIKFLLHFVKESKQDESGMPNNRFLAERTGGTYSTLKVQPAELEDSGVYFCASSQVRQGTDEKLFFGSGTQLSVL.

The rearrangement joins TRBV28 to TRBJ1-1; TRBD1 is a possible D gene (6 bases). CDR1 and CDR2 from the germline V gene are MDHEN and SYDVKM. V was trimmed by 6 bases and J by 1 base, leaving 18 bases between them. The CDR3 runs to 16 residues. This CDR3 is CASRGGARRSNTEAFF. CDR3 coding DNA: TGTGCCAGCAGGGGGGGGGCAAGGAGGTCGAACACTGAAGCTTTCTTT.

V and J are TRBV3-1 (or the pseudogene TRBV3-2) and TRBJ1-3, with no clear D. The CDR3 spans 14 residues. Trimming cost V 4 bases and J 4 bases, with 11 bases left between them. The germline V gene encodes CDR1 LGHDT and CDR2 YNNKEL (reference sequence). The CDR3 sequence: CASSLGPPGNTIYF. The DNA for the CDR3 is TGTGCCAGCAGCCTAGGCCCTCCGGGAAACACCATATATTTT.

The chain is built from TRBV6-5 and TRBJ1-5, with D possibly TRBD1 on 6 matching bases. Trimming took off 5 bases at V and 5 bases at J, with 13 bases between the two ends. CDR1 is MNHEY and CDR2 is SVGAGI in the germline V gene. The CDR3 spans 14 residues. For the CDR3, the DNA is TGTGCCAGCAGTACAGGGAGAAGCTATCAGCCCCAGCATTTT. Protein product: CASSTGRSYQPQHF.

This clone came up once. The chain links TRBV5-1 to TRBJ2-7; 7 positions agree with TRBD2. V trimming: 2 bases; J trimming: 4 bases; junction bases outside the gene matches: 9. Germline V gene data show CDR1 as SGHRS and CDR2 as YFSETQ. The CDR3 runs 15 residues. The DNA for the CDR3 is TGCGCCAGCAGCTTAACGGCGGGAGTGGGTTACGAGCAGTACTTC. It codes for CASSLTAGVGYEQYF.

The V gene is TRBV2, the J gene TRBJ2-6, with a tentative D call TRBD2 (6 bases). Germline V gene sequence: CDR1 SNHLY, CDR2 FYNNEI. The CDR3 has 14 residues. V was clipped by 4 bases and J by 3 bases, with 7 bases between them. DNA of the CDR3: TGTGCCAGCAGTGCCGGGAGTGGGGCCAACGTCCTGACTTTC. This sequence encodes CASSAGSGANVLTF. Together with reference TRBV2 and TRBJ2-6, the CDR3 gives the full variable domain: EPEVTQTPSHQVTQMGQEVILRCVPISNHLYFYWYRQILGQKVEFLVSFYNNEISEKSEIFDDQFSVERPDGSNFTLKIRSTKLEDSAMYFCASSAGSGANVLTFGAGSRLTVL.

The chain couples TRBV6-5 to TRBJ2-7; the match to TRBD2 covers 7 bases. CDR1 and CDR2 (germline): MNHEY, SVGAGI. V lost 7 bases and J lost 1; bases outside the gene matches: 10. The CDR3 has 15 amino acids. CDR3 region: CASILSAGGSYEQYF. DNA for the CDR3: TGTGCCAGCATCCTCTCTGCCGGGGGGTCCTACGAGCAGTACTTC.

V is TRBV5-6 and J is TRBJ1-3, with 8 positions matching TRBD1. Trimming took 4 bases from V and 8 from J; bases not matched to a gene: 5. Germline assignment: CDR1 SGHDT and CDR2 YYEEEE. This CDR3 has 13 amino acids. CDR3 protein: CASSKDRVDTIYF. CDR3 DNA sequence: TGTGCCAGCAGCAAGGACAGGGTAGACACCATATATTTT.

The V gene is TRBV6-1, the J gene TRBJ1-4; maybe TRBD1 (6 bases). This CDR3 comprises 15 residues. Per germline, CDR1 MNHNS and CDR2 SASEGT. Trimming pared 1 base from V and 8 bases from J, leaving 14 bases between. For the CDR3, the DNA is TGTGCCAGCAGTGAAGACAGGGTCGGAAACGAAAAACTGTTTTTT. Translation: CASSEDRVGNEKLFF.

This chain joins TRBV27 and TRBJ2-2; D is perhaps TRBD1 (5 bases). The V end was cut by 0 bases, the J end by 1 base, with 9 bases between. The germline CDR1 and CDR2 sequences are MNHEY and SMNVEV (reference sequence). This CDR3 region has 16 residues. Here the CDR3 DNA reads TGTGCCAGCAGTTTATCCTGGGGCCAGAACACCGGGGAGCTGTTTTTT. It yields the protein CASSLSWGQNTGELFF.

This clone was detected only once. The V gene is TRBV13, the J gene TRBJ1-6; D gene ambiguous. Germline values: CDR1 PRHDT, CDR2 FYEKMQ (reference sequence). The CDR3 has 10 residues. V gave up 3 bases and J gave up 17 bases, with 8 bases separating them. The CDR3 nucleotides read TGTGCCAGCAGCTTCCGCGAGTTCCACTTT. It yields the protein CASSFREFHF.